These 3 T cell receptor beta chains originate from one sample sequenced in a study of blood T cell repertoires in COVID-19. Profiling relied on immunoSEQ multiplex PCR, and the TCRdb table lists in-frame clones only, not all of them. The repertoire has roughly 150,000 clones, about 88% of them found once; the top ten carry 15% to 20%. The specimen was peripheral blood. The receptors derive from a man in his sixties with active or convalescent COVID-19.

This chain uses TRBV5-1 with TRBJ1-1; 7 bases line up with TRBD1. Germline assignment: CDR1 SGHRS and CDR2 YFSETQ. The J segment lost 0 bases and the V segment lost 6 bases, leaving 2 bases of the junction unmatched. The CDR3 contains 13 residues. CDR3 amino acids: CASMDRMNTEAFF. The CDR3 bases are TGCGCCAGCATGGACAGGATGAACACTGAAGCTTTCTTT.

V usage is TRBV7-9 and J usage is TRBJ1-2, with TRBD1 matching over 8 bases. Germline V lookup: CDR1 SEHNR, CDR2 FQNEAQ (reference sequence). V trimming: 7 bases; J trimming: 5 bases; junction bases outside the gene matches: 15. This CDR3 spans 16 amino acids. The CDR3 region is CASTVVGTGQRYGYTF. The CDR3 coding sequence is TGTGCCAGCACCGTCGTGGGGACAGGCCAACGGTATGGCTACACCTTC.

The rearrangement joins TRBV7-6 to TRBJ2-3; 9 bases agree with TRBD2. The CDR3 length is 16 residues. Trimming took 5 bases from V and 3 from J; bases not matched to a gene: 9. CDR1 and CDR2 from the germline V gene are SGHVS and FNYEAQ. CDR3 sequence reads: CASSLAGGPGTDTQYF. CDR3 nucleotides: TGTGCCAGCAGCCTGGCGGGGGGGCCTGGTACAGATACGCAGTATTTT.